What follows describes a single TCR beta chain. Its target is unknown. CDR1 is KGHSH, CDR2 LQKENI, per germline. This CDR3 contains 13 residues. V was clipped by 2 bases and J by 5 bases, with 7 bases between them. This table comes from immunoSEQ multiplex PCR, and its TCRdb copy is limited to in-frame clones, with some not included. This sample has 150,000 to 200,000 clones, with around nine tenths found just once. This entry comes from a study of T cell responses to AZD1222 COVID-19 vaccine. General study results and limits: It was only six AZD1222 recipients who were seropositive at baseline. Nearly half of unique spike-specific TCRs reportedly avoided B.1.351 and B.1.1.7 mutated regions. Donors in the cohort were predominantly white British and more often female, and clonal diversity was possibly underestimated.

The source was peripheral blood, collected on day 0 of AZD1222 vaccination. The chain employs TRBV18 and TRBJ1-5, with TRBD1 as a possible D gene (5 bases). The TCR was taken from an adult in good health. The CDR3 DNA reads TGTGCCAGCTCACCAGCCAGGGATCAGCCCCAGCATTTT. Its protein is CASSPARDQPQHF. Filled out from reference TRBV18 and TRBJ1-5, the complete variable domain reads NAGVMQNPRHLVRRRGQEARLRCSPMKGHSHVYWYRQLPEEGLKFMVYLQKENIIDESGMPKERFSAEFPKEGPSILRIQQVVRGDSAAYFCASSPARDQPQHFGDGTRLSIL.